These 10 T cell receptor beta chains originate from one sample sequenced in a study of Ad26.COV2.S vaccination and SARS-CoV-2 variants. Only in-frame clones appear in the TCRdb table, and some are missing; sequencing was by immunoSEQ multiplex PCR. Among 430,000 or so clones listed, approximately 89% were seen once. As for treatment: some 20 received Ad26.COV2.S at low or high dose, single or two shots; roughly five received placebo; per-sample allocation not given. The samples date from day 63 after the first vaccine or placebo injection. This specimen was peripheral blood, taken in a trial of Ad26.COV2.S vaccine versus placebo. The receptors originated from a person aged 18-65 years who received the Ad26.COV2.S COVID-19 vaccine or a placebo.

The chain recombines TRBV5-1 with TRBJ2-2; maybe TRBD2 (6 bases). This CDR3 has 13 amino acids. Trimming shortened V by 4 bases and J by 5 bases, and 9 bases separated the two germline ends. Germline-derived CDR1 and CDR2 are SGHRS and YFSETQ. DNA of the CDR3: TGCGCCAGCAGCCCGGGACTGACCGGGGAGCTGTTTTTT. Translated, it gives CASSPGLTGELFF.

The rearrangement uses TRBV7-9 and TRBJ2-3; D may correspond to TRBD1 or TRBD2 (5 bases each). The CDR3 loop spans 15 amino acids. Germline V gene data show CDR1 as SEHNR and CDR2 as FQNEAQ (reference sequence). Trimming stripped 3 bases from V and 2 bases from J, with 12 bases between. This chain's CDR3 is CASSLEGTDTDTQYF. The CDR3 DNA is TGTGCCAGCAGCTTGGAAGGGACCGACACAGATACGCAGTATTTT.

The table lists this clone with a count of one. The V gene is TRBV5-1, the J gene TRBJ1-5, with D hard to call. The germline V gene encodes CDR1 SGHRS and CDR2 YFSETQ. The CDR3 length is 13 residues. Between the trimmed V and J ends, which lost 4 bases and 4 bases, there was a span of 9 bases. The CDR3 here is CASSPIGNQPQHF. CDR3 sequence (DNA): TGCGCCAGCAGCCCGATTGGGAATCAGCCCCAGCATTTT.

CDR3 coding DNA: TGTGCCAGCAGCCTACACTTCGAAGGTGAGCAGTTCTTC. Its translation: CASSLHFEGEQFF. The genes are TRBV7-3 and TRBJ2-1; D remains unclear. CDR1 is SGHTA and CDR2 is FQGTGA in the germline V gene. This CDR3 has 13 residues. Trimming shortened V by 5 bases and J by 9 bases, and 14 bases separated the two germline ends.

The chain carries TRBV6-5 and TRBJ2-5; D is perhaps TRBD2 (8 bases). V was pared by 6 bases and J by 7 bases, with 21 bases between. Germline CDR1 is MNHEY and CDR2 is SVGAGI. CDR3 length: 15 amino acids. CDR3 DNA sequence: TGTGCCAGCAGCGATTACACAGGGGCGGGGGGGACCCAGTACTTC. This codes for CASSDYTGAGGTQYF.

The chain combines TRBV11-2 with TRBJ2-1, with D perhaps TRBD2 (5 bases). In germline, CDR1 is SGHAT, CDR2 FQNNGV. Trimming left V 3 bases short and J 10 bases short, with 13 bases between. CDR3 length: 13 residues. The CDR3 DNA follows: TGTGCCAGCAGCTTCGGAAGCGGCGGCGAGCAGTTCTTC. This sequence encodes CASSFGSGGEQFF.

V gene TRBV7-8 combines with J gene TRBJ2-5; tentatively, D is TRBD2 (6 bases). CDR1 SGHVS and CDR2 FQNEAQ come from the germline V gene. V lost 1 base to trimming and J lost 5 bases, with 23 bases between them. The CDR3 spans 18 residues. This CDR3 reads CASSLEEARLAPGETQYF. The CDR3 DNA is TGTGCCAGCAGCTTAGAGGAAGCGCGGCTAGCGCCCGGGGAGACCCAGTACTTC. The entire variable domain, with the rest obtained from reference TRBV7-8 and TRBJ2-5, is as follows: GAGVSQSPRYKVAKRGQDVALRCDPISGHVSLFWYQQALGQGPEFLTYFQNEAQLDKSGLPSDRFFAERPEGSVSTLKIQRTQQEDSAVYLCASSLEEARLAPGETQYFGPGTRLLVL.

The chain is built from TRBV10-3 and TRBJ2-3; D is unclear. The CDR3 spans 11 residues. Germline loops: CDR1 ENHRY, CDR2 SYGVKD. V lost 7 bases to trimming and J lost 4 bases, with 6 bases between them. CDR3 loop: CAINGPDTQYF. CDR3 DNA: TGTGCCATCAACGGTCCAGATACGCAGTATTTT.

This clone has a single count. The chain combines TRBV6-2 or TRBV6-3 with TRBJ2-3; 9 bases align to TRBD2. CDR3 length equals 17 residues. CDR1 is MNHEY, CDR2 SVGEGT, per germline. Trimming at V came to 6 bases and at J to 0 bases, leaving 10 bases not matched to a gene. Here the CDR3 reads CASSQRLADSSTDTQYF. The CDR3 DNA sequence: TGTGCCAGCAGCCAACGACTAGCGGACTCTAGCACAGATACGCAGTATTTT.

The chain joins TRBV19 to TRBJ2-7; no clear D. Germline lookup yields CDR1 LNHDA and CDR2 SQIVND (reference sequence). This CDR3 has 15 amino acids. Trimming shortened V by 6 bases and J by 0 bases, and 15 bases separated the two germline ends. The CDR3 nucleotides are TGTGCCAGTAGCAAGAGGTCAGGAACCTCCTACGAGCAGTACTTC. This codes for CASSKRSGTSYEQYF.